These T cell receptor beta chains were read from a single sample in a study of CD8+CD57+ T cells in acquired aplastic anemia. MiXCR, applied by TCRdb to the reads, yields one record per CDR3 protein. Among about 110,000 distinct CDR3 sequences listed, around half were seen once. The sample was sorted CD4+, CD8+, or CD8+CD57+ T cells (not recorded which) from PBMCs. The receptors originated from a human donor in good health, serving as a control. Each CDR3 is given with its conserved first and last residue. The order of the fields is clone size, D gene, V gene, J gene, CDR3 protein, CDR3 DNA. A D gene is named only where the DNA matches it firmly. Size values are once, few and many counts, or a class for expanded clones, and some rows have none.

abundance: NA; d_gene: NA; v_gene: TRBV2; j_gene: TRBJ2-1; CDR3aa: CASSQGRDINHEQFF; CDR3nt: TGTGCCAGCAGCCAAGGGAGGGACATCAACCATGAGCAGTTCTTC
abundance: NA; d_gene: TRBD1; v_gene: TRBV2; j_gene: TRBJ1-6; CDR3aa: CASSDQGTGGSPLHF; CDR3nt: TGTGCCAGCAGTGATCAGGGGACAGGTGGTTCACCCCTCCACTTT
abundance: few; d_gene: TRBD1; v_gene: TRBV7-9; j_gene: TRBJ2-7; CDR3aa: CASSSPGQGSYEQYF; CDR3nt: TGTGCCAGCAGCTCCCCGGGACAGGGCTCCTACGAGCAGTACTTC
abundance: many; d_gene: NA; v_gene: TRBV30; j_gene: TRBJ1-1; CDR3aa: CAWGNTEAFF; CDR3nt: TGTGCCTGGGGTAACACTGAAGCTTTCTTT
abundance: NA; d_gene: NA; v_gene: TRBV10-3; j_gene: TRBJ1-3; CDR3aa: CAINPGGNTIYF; CDR3nt: TGTGCCATCAACCCCGGGGGAAACACCATATATTTT
abundance: many; d_gene: TRBD1; v_gene: TRBV12-3/TRBV12-4; j_gene: TRBJ1-6; CDR3aa: CASAGQGAHSPLHF; CDR3nt: TGTGCCAGCGCGGGACAGGGGGCGCATTCACCCCTCCACTTT
abundance: many; d_gene: TRBD1; v_gene: TRBV20-1; j_gene: TRBJ2-7; CDR3aa: CSARDLKGQYYEQYF; CDR3nt: TGCAGTGCTAGAGATCTTAAGGGACAGTACTACGAGCAGTACTTC
abundance: NA; d_gene: NA; v_gene: TRBV5-1; j_gene: TRBJ1-1; CDR3aa: CASKGTANTEAFF; CDR3nt: TGCGCCAGCAAAGGGACCGCGAACACTGAAGCTTTCTTT
abundance: few; d_gene: TRBD1; v_gene: TRBV10-3; j_gene: TRBJ2-1; CDR3aa: CATYPGQGLNEQFF; CDR3nt: TGTGCCACTTACCCGGGACAGGGACTGAATGAGCAGTTCTTC
abundance: NA; d_gene: NA; v_gene: TRBV19; j_gene: TRBJ2-1; CDR3aa: CASSFEGTLHNEQFF; CDR3nt: TGTGCCAGTAGTTTCGAGGGTACGCTACACAATGAGCAGTTCTTC
abundance: NA; d_gene: NA; v_gene: TRBV25-1; j_gene: TRBJ1-2; CDR3aa: CASSPRGRVNYGYTF; CDR3nt: TGTGCCAGCAGCCCCAGGGGCAGGGTAAACTATGGCTACACCTTC
abundance: few; d_gene: NA; v_gene: TRBV6-1; j_gene: TRBJ2-3; CDR3aa: CASTESRSSTDTQYF; CDR3nt: TGTGCCAGCACCGAGAGTCGGTCTAGCACAGATACGCAGTATTTT
abundance: NA; d_gene: NA; v_gene: TRBV29-1; j_gene: TRBJ2-3; CDR3aa: CSVEERMGTDTQYF; CDR3nt: TGCAGCGTTGAAGAGCGTATGGGCACAGATACGCAGTATTTT
abundance: once; d_gene: NA; v_gene: TRBV29-1; j_gene: TRBJ1-1; CDR3aa: CSVDPLLGQNTEAFF; CDR3nt: TGCAGCGTTGATCCCCTCCTCGGACAGAACACTGAAGCTTTCTTT
abundance: NA; d_gene: TRBD1; v_gene: TRBV7-2; j_gene: TRBJ1-2; CDR3aa: CASSFNRGSGYGYTF; CDR3nt: TGTGCCAGCAGCTTCAACAGGGGATCGGGCTATGGCTACACCTTC
abundance: NA; d_gene: NA; v_gene: TRBV25-1; j_gene: TRBJ2-7; CDR3aa: CASSGGGRGPWEQYF; CDR3nt: TGTGCCAGCAGTGGGGGGGGCAGGGGGCCATGGGAGCAGTACTTC
abundance: many; d_gene: TRBD2; v_gene: TRBV2; j_gene: TRBJ2-1; CDR3aa: CASSEYSGGALNEQFF; CDR3nt: TGTGCCAGCAGTGAATATAGCGGGGGGGCCCTCAATGAGCAGTTCTTC
abundance: few; d_gene: TRBD2; v_gene: TRBV25-1; j_gene: TRBJ2-1; CDR3aa: CASSASGGGVNEQFF; CDR3nt: TGTGCCAGCAGTGCGAGCGGGGGGGGGGTCAATGAGCAGTTCTTC
abundance: NA; d_gene: NA; v_gene: TRBV20-1; j_gene: TRBJ1-6; CDR3aa: CSAKGRGDSPLHF; CDR3nt: TGCAGTGCAAAAGGGAGAGGTGATTCACCCCTCCACTTT
abundance: many; d_gene: NA; v_gene: TRBV5-1; j_gene: TRBJ1-1; CDR3aa: CASSGEQGANTEAFF; CDR3nt: TGCGCCAGCAGCGGCGAACAGGGAGCGAACACTGAAGCTTTCTTT
abundance: many; d_gene: NA; v_gene: TRBV7-9; j_gene: TRBJ2-3; CDR3aa: CASSLDGDTQYF; CDR3nt: TGTGCCAGCAGCTTAGACGGGGATACGCAGTATTTT
abundance: many; d_gene: TRBD2; v_gene: TRBV27; j_gene: TRBJ2-5; CDR3aa: CASSELAGGPKTQYF; CDR3nt: TGTGCCAGCAGTGAACTAGCGGGGGGGCCGAAGACCCAGTACTTC
abundance: NA; d_gene: TRBD1; v_gene: TRBV30; j_gene: TRBJ2-1; CDR3aa: CAWSWTGSYNEQFF; CDR3nt: TGTGCCTGGAGTTGGACAGGCTCCTACAATGAGCAGTTCTTC
abundance: NA; d_gene: NA; v_gene: TRBV12-3/TRBV12-4; j_gene: TRBJ2-2; CDR3aa: CASSLQGELFF; CDR3nt: TGTGCCAGCAGTTTACAGGGAGAGCTGTTTTTT
abundance: NA; d_gene: TRBD2; v_gene: TRBV4-2; j_gene: TRBJ2-7; CDR3aa: CASSPGLAGAMSSYEQYF; CDR3nt: TGTGCCAGCAGCCCGGGACTAGCGGGAGCCATGAGCTCCTACGAGCAGTACTTC
abundance: NA; d_gene: NA; v_gene: TRBV10-3; j_gene: TRBJ2-3; CDR3aa: CAISEVGGTDTQYF; CDR3nt: TGTGCCATCAGTGAGGTCGGGGGCACAGATACGCAGTATTTT
abundance: NA; d_gene: TRBD1; v_gene: TRBV4-3; j_gene: TRBJ2-2; CDR3aa: CASSQGTGGTGELFF; CDR3nt: TGCGCCAGCAGCCAAGGGACAGGAGGCACCGGGGAGCTGTTTTTT
abundance: many; d_gene: NA; v_gene: TRBV6-1; j_gene: TRBJ1-5; CDR3aa: CASSQGGGQPQHF; CDR3nt: TGTGCCAGCAGTCAGGGTGGCGGTCAGCCCCAGCATTTT
abundance: few; d_gene: NA; v_gene: TRBV6-1; j_gene: TRBJ1-1; CDR3aa: CASKEELAVDTEAFF; CDR3nt: TGTGCCAGCAAGGAGGAATTGGCGGTTGACACCGAAGCTTTCTTT
abundance: many; d_gene: TRBD1; v_gene: TRBV12-3/TRBV12-4; j_gene: TRBJ2-1; CDR3aa: CASRGRQGALEQFF; CDR3nt: TGTGCCAGCAGGGGGAGACAGGGAGCCCTGGAGCAGTTCTTC
abundance: many; d_gene: NA; v_gene: TRBV11-1; j_gene: TRBJ2-3; CDR3aa: CASSGVSAGTDTQYF; CDR3nt: TGTGCCAGCAGCGGGGTCTCTGCTGGCACAGATACGCAGTATTTT
abundance: many; d_gene: NA; v_gene: TRBV5-8; j_gene: TRBJ1-2; CDR3aa: CASSLADTYGYTF; CDR3nt: TGTGCCAGCAGCTTGGCCGACACCTATGGCTACACCTTC
abundance: NA; d_gene: TRBD2; v_gene: TRBV15; j_gene: TRBJ2-5; CDR3aa: CATSKWEAGGGETQYF; CDR3nt: TGTGCCACCAGCAAGTGGGAAGCGGGGGGCGGGGAGACCCAGTACTTC
abundance: medium-sized; d_gene: NA; v_gene: TRBV15; j_gene: TRBJ2-7; CDR3aa: CATSRLPYSYEQYF; CDR3nt: TGTGCCACCAGCAGACTGCCGTATTCCTACGAGCAGTACTTC
abundance: NA; d_gene: TRBD1; v_gene: TRBV11-1; j_gene: TRBJ1-5; CDR3aa: CASSLGWAGGNNQPQHF; CDR3nt: TGTGCCAGCAGCTTAGGGTGGGCAGGGGGTAATAATCAGCCCCAGCATTTT
abundance: many; d_gene: NA; v_gene: TRBV6-2/TRBV6-3; j_gene: TRBJ2-7; CDR3aa: CASSRNPGAYEQYF; CDR3nt: TGTGCCAGCAGTCGCAACCCGGGGGCATACGAGCAGTACTTC
abundance: NA; d_gene: NA; v_gene: TRBV19; j_gene: TRBJ1-5; CDR3aa: CASSIFWTEVYSNQPQHF; CDR3nt: TGTGCCAGTAGTATCTTCTGGACCGAAGTATATAGCAATCAGCCCCAGCATTTT
abundance: NA; d_gene: NA; v_gene: TRBV10-3; j_gene: TRBJ1-6; CDR3aa: CAIRDSESSYNSPLHF; CDR3nt: TGTGCCATCAGGGACTCCGAAAGCTCCTATAATTCACCCCTCCACTTT
abundance: many; d_gene: NA; v_gene: TRBV4-3; j_gene: TRBJ2-7; CDR3aa: CASSQDIDNYEQYF; CDR3nt: TGCGCCAGCAGCCAAGATATAGACAACTACGAGCAGTACTTC
abundance: many; d_gene: NA; v_gene: TRBV11-2; j_gene: TRBJ1-2; CDR3aa: CASSYRQAPYGYTF; CDR3nt: TGTGCCAGCAGCTATCGGCAGGCACCCTATGGCTACACCTTC
abundance: NA; d_gene: TRBD1; v_gene: TRBV20-1; j_gene: TRBJ2-7; CDR3aa: CSARPTERQGTYEQYF; CDR3nt: TGCAGTGCTAGACCCACCGAAAGACAGGGAACCTACGAGCAGTACTTC
abundance: many; d_gene: TRBD1; v_gene: TRBV30; j_gene: TRBJ1-2; CDR3aa: CAWSPGTQGGGYTF; CDR3nt: TGTGCCTGGAGCCCCGGGACGCAGGGGGGTGGCTACACCTTC
abundance: NA; d_gene: TRBD1; v_gene: TRBV6-2/TRBV6-3; j_gene: TRBJ1-1; CDR3aa: CASCKQGAPTEAFF; CDR3nt: TGTGCCAGCTGTAAACAGGGGGCGCCCACTGAAGCTTTCTTT
abundance: many; d_gene: TRBD2; v_gene: TRBV29-1; j_gene: TRBJ2-2; CDR3aa: CSVDLGGAGTGELFF; CDR3nt: TGCAGCGTTGACCTCGGGGGGGCCGGCACCGGGGAGCTGTTTTTT
abundance: many; d_gene: TRBD1; v_gene: TRBV10-2; j_gene: TRBJ2-7; CDR3aa: CASSDGTGWYEQYF; CDR3nt: TGCGCCAGCAGTGATGGGACAGGTTGGTACGAGCAGTACTTC
abundance: few; d_gene: NA; v_gene: TRBV12-5; j_gene: TRBJ1-1; CDR3aa: CASRTGGRWTEAFF; CDR3nt: TGTGCTAGTAGAACAGGAGGGCGGTGGACTGAAGCTTTCTTT
abundance: NA; d_gene: NA; v_gene: TRBV25-1; j_gene: TRBJ2-3; CDR3aa: CASSPGLGAQYF; CDR3nt: TGTGCCAGCAGCCCCGGGCTAGGGGCGCAGTATTTT
abundance: many; d_gene: NA; v_gene: TRBV4-3; j_gene: TRBJ1-1; CDR3aa: CASSQGAAGAEAFF; CDR3nt: TGCGCCAGCAGCCAAGGGGCCGCTGGGGCTGAAGCTTTCTTT
abundance: many; d_gene: NA; v_gene: TRBV5-1; j_gene: TRBJ2-2; CDR3aa: CASRHSGGEIGELFF; CDR3nt: TGCGCCAGCAGGCATTCGGGGGGCGAGATCGGGGAGCTGTTTTTT
abundance: NA; d_gene: TRBD2; v_gene: TRBV15; j_gene: TRBJ2-3; CDR3aa: CATSRSGLALKGDTQYF; CDR3nt: TGTGCCACCAGCAGGTCGGGACTAGCGTTAAAGGGGGATACGCAGTATTTT
abundance: few; d_gene: TRBD2; v_gene: TRBV29-1; j_gene: TRBJ2-3; CDR3aa: CSGSGVTTDTQYF; CDR3nt: TGCAGCGGTAGCGGGGTGACCACAGATACGCAGTATTTT
abundance: many; d_gene: TRBD1; v_gene: TRBV5-8; j_gene: TRBJ1-1; CDR3aa: CASSFTPGQLNTEAFF; CDR3nt: TGTGCCAGCAGCTTCACCCCGGGACAGCTGAACACTGAAGCTTTCTTT
abundance: NA; d_gene: NA; v_gene: TRBV25-1; j_gene: TRBJ2-7; CDR3aa: CASSGGGCHEQCF; CDR3nt: TGTGCCAGCAGTGGGGGGGGCTGCCACGAGCAGTGCTTC
abundance: NA; d_gene: NA; v_gene: TRBV7-2; j_gene: TRBJ1-2; CDR3aa: CASSPLYAF; CDR3nt: TGTGCCAGCAGCCCCCTCTACGCCTTC